This passage covers 26 T cell receptor beta chains from one sample sequenced in a study of blood T cells in healthy people across ages (dated by TCRdb to between 2014 and 2017). Library construction relied on 5' RACE. TCRdb names Illumina HiSeq 2500 as the instrument used. A second about 6 to 11 cycle PCR used a sample-barcoded 5' primer and a J-beta primer mix. The public reads were run again by TCRdb, first through fastp at Q25 and then through MiXCR, and only productive beta chains were kept. Rows matching on CDR3 protein sequence are summarized as one entry with the most common DNA and genes. In this sample the table shows just under 900,000 distinct CDR3 sequences, roughly 26% of which occur a single time. 17% of the sample belongs to the ten largest clones. Sequencing was carried out using blood. These TCRs come from a woman of 80 years or more in good health.

This clonotype was seen a handful of times. This chain connects TRBV6-2 or TRBV6-3 to TRBJ2-2; TRBD2 matches 7 bases. Germline CDR1 and CDR2: MNHEY and SVGEGT. The CDR3 consists of 13 residues. Trimming cost V 3 bases and J 7 bases; bases outside gene matches: 2. The CDR3: CASSYSGFGELFF. For the CDR3, the DNA is TGTGCCAGCAGTTATAGCGGGTTCGGGGAGCTGTTTTTT.

The sample holds many counts of this clonotype. The rearrangement links TRBV27 to TRBJ2-1; the match to TRBD1 covers 11 bases. The CDR3 consists of 16 residues. The V segment lost 5 bases and the J segment 10 bases; nucleotides outside the gene matches: 13. Germline V CDR1 and CDR2: MNHEY, SMNVEV (reference sequence). The CDR3 is CASSRDRGVIVAEQFF. The CDR3, as DNA: TGTGCCAGCAGTCGGGACAGGGGGGTTATAGTCGCGGAGCAGTTCTTC.

The V gene is TRBV20-1, the J gene TRBJ1-5; 7 nucleotides agree with TRBD1. Trimming took 6 bases from V and 5 from J; bases not matched to a gene: 13. The germline V gene encodes CDR1 DFQATT and CDR2 SNEGSKA (reference sequence). CDR3 length equals 15 residues. CDR3 region: CSALLGTGDHQPQHF. The DNA for the CDR3 is TGCAGTGCCCTCCTGGGAACAGGGGATCATCAGCCCCAGCATTTT.

This clonotype turned up a few times. The chain is built from TRBV20-1 and TRBJ1-4; D gene uncertain. This CDR3 is built from 12 residues. Germline loops: CDR1 DFQATT, CDR2 SNEGSKA (reference sequence). V lost 4 bases and J 8 bases, leaving 11 bases between the germline ends. The DNA of the CDR3 is TGCAGTGCTAAACCGCTAGGAGAAAAACTGTTTTTT. Translating gives CSAKPLGEKLFF.

This clonotype was counted only a few times. The chain is built from TRBV7-8 and TRBJ1-5; D possibly corresponds to TRBD1 (6 bases). This CDR3 region has 17 residues. CDR1 is SGHVS, CDR2 FQNEAQ, per germline. Trimming shortened V by 1 base and J by 6 bases, and 19 bases separated the two germline ends. The CDR3 protein is CASSLVGQPPGSQPQHF. The CDR3, as DNA: TGTGCCAGCAGCTTAGTAGGACAGCCGCCGGGGAGTCAGCCCCAGCATTTT.

Notes on this clonotype: One end of the junction fails to match germline, which may point to a read error. This chain uses TRBV5-1 with TRBJ2-1; 9 bases fit TRBD2. Germline-derived CDR1 and CDR2 are SGHRS and YFSETQ. CDR3 length: 14 amino acids. CDR3 protein: CASRLAGEVNEQFF. CDR3 bases: TGCGCCAGCCGCTTAGCGGGGGAGGTCAATGAGCAGTTCTTC.

As regards this clonotype: A much bigger clone sits one base away, suggesting this may be a read error. This chain connects TRBV30 to TRBJ1-6; D is uncertain. CDR1 is GTSNPN and CDR2 is SVGIG in the germline V gene (reference sequence). CDR3 size: 14 residues. CDR3 DNA: TGTGCCTGGAGTGGGAGGTCCTATAATTCATCCCTCCACTTT. This translates into CAWSGRSYNSSLHF.

This clonotype was observed a handful of times. The chain is built from TRBV19 and TRBJ2-5; TRBD1 or TRBD2 may be the D gene (5 bases each). CDR3 length: 17 residues. V lost 4 bases and J 1 base, leaving 19 bases between the germline ends. From germline, CDR1 is LNHDA and CDR2 SQIVND (reference sequence). The CDR3 nucleotides are TGTGCCAGTAGTACAAACTTGGGACGTGTACTCCAAGAGACCCAGTACTTC. Translated, it gives CASSTNLGRVLQETQYF.

The gene calls are TRBV19 and TRBJ1-2, with 7 bases lining up with TRBD1. J gave up 7 bases and V 7 bases, and 15 bases lay outside the gene matches. CDR1 and CDR2 from the germline V gene are LNHDA and SQIVND (reference sequence). The CDR3 loop spans 15 amino acids. CDR3: CASTDRAFDFRGYTF. CDR3 DNA: TGTGCCAGTACCGACAGGGCCTTCGACTTCCGTGGCTACACCTTC.

This clonotype was seen many times. This chain connects TRBV6-1 to TRBJ2-1; TRBD2 aligns across 13 bases. CDR1 MNHNS and CDR2 SASEGT come from the germline V gene. The CDR3 covers 14 residues. Trimming at V came to 4 bases and at J to 7 bases, leaving 1 base not matched to a gene. CDR3 sequence (DNA): TGTGCCAGCAGTGTACTAGCGGGGGGGAATGAGCAGTTCTTC. This codes for CASSVLAGGNEQFF.

This chain links TRBV4-3 with TRBJ2-2; no clear D. The CDR3 is made up of 17 amino acids. Between the trimmed V and J ends, which lost 1 base and 3 bases, there was a span of 15 bases. The V gene's germline CDR1 is LGHNA and CDR2 YSLEER. CDR3 sequence: CASSQVWGKGHTGELFF. For the CDR3, the DNA is TGCGCCAGCAGCCAAGTTTGGGGAAAAGGTCACACCGGGGAGCTGTTTTTT.

V usage is TRBV20-1 and J usage is TRBJ2-1, with 10 bases fitting TRBD2. CDR3 length equals 19 residues. CDR1 and CDR2 (germline): DFQATT, SNEGSKA (reference sequence). V lost 3 bases to trimming and J lost 4 bases; unmatched junction nucleotides: 18. DNA of the CDR3: TGCAGTGCTAGCCAACCCCCCACTAGCGGGGTAGTATTTTACAATGAGCAGTTCTTC. Translated: CSASQPPTSGVVFYNEQFF.

This clonotype has a single count. The CDR3 DNA follows: TGTGCCAGCAGCTCACGTGACAGGGGGAGCGAGCAGTACTTC. Translation: CASSSRDRGSEQYF. The V and J genes are TRBV7-9 and TRBJ2-7, with 9 bases identical to TRBD1. After removal of 4 bases from V and 6 bases from J, the junction contained 7 bases not matched to a gene. The germline V gene has CDR1 SEHNR and CDR2 FQNEAQ (reference sequence). The CDR3 contains 14 residues.

This clonotype occurred many times. This chain connects TRBV9 to TRBJ1-2; no clear D. CDR3 length: 15 amino acids. V was trimmed by 0 bases and J by 0 bases, leaving 9 bases between them. Germline lookup yields CDR1 SGDLS and CDR2 YYNGEE. CDR3 in amino acids: CASSVDAETNYGYTF. The CDR3 DNA is TGTGCCAGCAGCGTAGATGCGGAAACTAACTATGGCTACACCTTC.

The chain uses TRBV20-1 and TRBJ1-5; possibly TRBD1 for D (5 bases). The CDR3 length is 15 residues. Germline CDR1 DFQATT, CDR2 SNEGSKA (reference sequence). V lost 6 bases, J lost 5 bases, and 20 bases lay in between. CDR3 in amino acids: CSAVTDSSRDQPQHF. The CDR3 DNA is TGCAGTGCGGTAACGGACTCCAGCAGGGATCAGCCCCAGCATTTT.

This clonotype has just one count. A read error is possible here, since a much larger clone lies one base away. The CDR3 is CASREDSACGYTF. The CDR3 DNA reads TGCGCCAGCAGAGAAGACTCCGCATGTGGCTACACCTTC. The chain has TRBV5-1 and TRBJ1-2; D gene unclear. The V gene's germline CDR1 is SGHRS and CDR2 YFSETQ. The CDR3 is made up of 13 amino acids. Trimming removed 5 bases from V and 7 bases from J, with 15 bases in between.

This sequence joins TRBV7-3 and TRBJ1-2, with D unclear. The CDR3 covers 14 residues. Germline V gene lookup returns CDR1 SGHTA and CDR2 FQGTGA. V was trimmed by 0 bases and J by 3 bases, leaving 8 bases between them. CDR3 loop: CASSLTRTDYGYTF. The DNA for the CDR3 is TGTGCCAGCAGCTTAACGCGGACGGACTATGGCTACACCTTC.

The table lists this clonotype with a few counts. The rearrangement uses TRBV10-2 and TRBJ1-4, with no clear D. Germline lookup yields CDR1 WSHSY and CDR2 SAAADI. The ends were cut back, 6 bases at V and 4 bases at J, with 9 bases in the middle. CDR3 length: 13 amino acids. The CDR3 protein is CASRVKGNEKLFF. CDR3 sequence (DNA): TGCGCCAGCAGAGTAAAGGGTAATGAAAAACTGTTTTTT.

The sample holds many counts of this clonotype. The CDR3 region has the DNA TGTGCCAGCAGCCCATTAGGGACAGGGAGAAACGAGCAGTACTTC. This sequence encodes CASSPLGTGRNEQYF. The J gene is TRBJ2-7, the V gene TRBV28, with 9 bases identical to TRBD1. V dropped 6 bases and J dropped 5; count of bases not matched to a gene: 11. Germline V gene data show CDR1 as MDHEN and CDR2 as SYDVKM. The CDR3 runs to 15 residues.

This clonotype was observed a few times. The V gene is TRBV5-5, the J gene TRBJ1-4, with D perhaps matching TRBD1 (6 bases). CDR1 is SGHKS, CDR2 YYEKEE, per germline (reference sequence). V lost 6 bases and J 8 bases, leaving 20 bases between the germline ends. The CDR3 consists of 15 residues. DNA for the CDR3: TGTGCCAGCAACCCTAGGGGGGCTTTGGACGAAAAACTGTTTTTT. This gives the protein CASNPRGALDEKLFF. The variable domain in full, completed from reference TRBV5-5 and TRBJ1-4, reads DAGVTQSPTHLIKTRGQQVTLRCSPISGHKSVSWYQQVLGQGPQFIFQYYEKEERGRGNFPDRFSARQFPNYSSELNVNALLLGDSALYLCASNPRGALDEKLFFGSGTQLSVL.

This clonotype was seen at least ten times. The chain joins TRBV18 to TRBJ2-6, with unresolved D. Germline lookup yields CDR1 KGHSH and CDR2 LQKENI. This CDR3 has 15 residues. Trimming left V 4 bases short and J 1 base short, with 8 bases between. The CDR3 spells CASSQRVSGANVLTF. CDR3 nucleotide sequence: TGTGCCAGCTCACAAAGGGTTTCTGGGGCCAACGTCCTGACTTTC. Full variable domain (outside the CDR3, taken from reference TRBV18 and TRBJ2-6): NAGVMQNPRHLVRRRGQEARLRCSPMKGHSHVYWYRQLPEEGLKFMVYLQKENIIDESGMPKERFSAEFPKEGPSILRIQQVVRGDSAAYFCASSQRVSGANVLTFGAGSRLTVL.

The V and J genes are TRBV6-1 and TRBJ1-2; D unclear. The length of the CDR3 is 14 residues. Germline CDR1 reads MNHNS; CDR2 reads SASEGT. V gave up 4 bases and J gave up 1 base, with 10 bases separating them. The CDR3 DNA follows: TGTGCCAGCAGTGGAACCAGATTTAACTATGGCTACACCTTC. It translates to CASSGTRFNYGYTF.

This clonotype has a count of ten or more. The chain employs TRBV29-1 and TRBJ1-2, with no clear D. This CDR3 contains 13 residues. Looked up from germline, CDR1 is SQVTM and CDR2 is ANQGSEA. V gave up 3 bases and J gave up 8 bases, with 16 bases separating them. The CDR3 DNA reads TGCAGCGTTGAGGGCAATCCCGGTGGCGGCTACACCTTC. Protein: CSVEGNPGGGYTF.

This clonotype was found a few times. V gene TRBV28 combines with J gene TRBJ2-7; either TRBD1 or TRBD2 may supply D (5 bases each). CDR3 length equals 12 residues. Deletions cut 5 bases from V and 6 bases from J, with 11 bases between. The germline V gene encodes CDR1 MDHEN and CDR2 SYDVKM. The CDR3 DNA follows: TGTGCCAGCAGTGCACGGGGCCGCGAGCAGTACTTC. Translated: CASSARGREQYF.

This chain links TRBV11-3 with TRBJ2-7; TRBD1 matches 8 bases. This CDR3 region has 15 residues. Germline loops: CDR1 SGHNT, CDR2 YENEEA. Trimming cost V 0 bases and J 4 bases; bases outside gene matches: 5. The CDR3 sequence is CASSLDGTGPYEQYF. CDR3 nucleotides: TGTGCCAGCAGCTTAGATGGGACAGGCCCATACGAGCAGTACTTC.

This clonotype was found many times. The CDR3 nucleotides are TGTGCCTGGAGTCGGCAGGAGGGAACAAAGTACTTC. The encoded protein is CAWSRQEGTKYF. The chain is built from TRBV30 and TRBJ2-7; D possibly corresponds to TRBD2 (6 bases). This CDR3 spans 12 amino acids. V lost 2 bases and J lost 11, with 16 bases in between. Germline V lookup: CDR1 GTSNPN, CDR2 SVGIG (reference sequence). The full variable domain, with the rest looked up from reference TRBV30 and TRBJ2-7, is SQTIHQWPATLVQPVGSPLSLECTVEGTSNPNLYWYRQAAGRGLQLLFYSVGIGQISSEVPQNLSASRPQDRQFILSSKKLLLSDSGFYLCAWSRQEGTKYFGPGTRLTVT.